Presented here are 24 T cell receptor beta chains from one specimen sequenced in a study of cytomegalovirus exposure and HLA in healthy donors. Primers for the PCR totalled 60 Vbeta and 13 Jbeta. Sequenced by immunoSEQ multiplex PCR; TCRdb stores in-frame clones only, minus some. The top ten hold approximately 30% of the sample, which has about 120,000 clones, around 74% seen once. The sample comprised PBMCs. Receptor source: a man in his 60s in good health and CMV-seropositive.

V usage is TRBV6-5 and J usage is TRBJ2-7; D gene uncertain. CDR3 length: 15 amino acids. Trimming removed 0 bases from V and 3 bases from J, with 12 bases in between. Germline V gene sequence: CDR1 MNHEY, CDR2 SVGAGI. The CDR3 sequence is CASSYSSGQFYEQYF. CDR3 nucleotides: TGTGCCAGCAGTTACTCGTCTGGGCAGTTCTACGAGCAGTACTTC.

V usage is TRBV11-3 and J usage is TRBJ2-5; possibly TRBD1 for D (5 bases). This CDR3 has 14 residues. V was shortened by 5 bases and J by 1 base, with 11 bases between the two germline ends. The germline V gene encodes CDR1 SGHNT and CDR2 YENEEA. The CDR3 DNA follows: TGTGCCAGCAGCCAGGGCCGGGCCCAAGAGACCCAGTACTTC. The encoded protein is CASSQGRAQETQYF.

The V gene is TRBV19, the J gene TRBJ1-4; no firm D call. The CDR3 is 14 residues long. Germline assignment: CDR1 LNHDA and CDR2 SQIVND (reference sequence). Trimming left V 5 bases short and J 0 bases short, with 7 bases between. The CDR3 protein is CASSGRSTNEKLFF. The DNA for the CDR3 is TGTGCCAGTAGTGGGAGATCAACTAATGAAAAACTGTTTTTT.

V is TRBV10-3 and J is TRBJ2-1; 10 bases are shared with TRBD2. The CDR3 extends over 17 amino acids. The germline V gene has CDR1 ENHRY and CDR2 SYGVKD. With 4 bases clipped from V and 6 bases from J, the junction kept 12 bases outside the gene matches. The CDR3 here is CAISAAPFTSGTNEQFF. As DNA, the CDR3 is TGTGCCATCAGTGCGGCCCCCTTTACTAGCGGGACCAATGAGCAGTTCTTC.

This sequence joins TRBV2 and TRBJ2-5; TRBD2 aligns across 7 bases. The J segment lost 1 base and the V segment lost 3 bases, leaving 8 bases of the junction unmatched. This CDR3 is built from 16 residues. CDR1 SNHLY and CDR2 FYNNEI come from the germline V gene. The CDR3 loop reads CASSEEVREFQETQYF. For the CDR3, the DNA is TGTGCCAGCAGTGAGGAGGTGCGGGAGTTCCAAGAGACCCAGTACTTC. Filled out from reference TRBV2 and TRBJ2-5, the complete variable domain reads EPEVTQTPSHQVTQMGQEVILRCVPISNHLYFYWYRQILGQKVEFLVSFYNNEISEKSEIFDDQFSVERPDGSNFTLKIRSTKLEDSAMYFCASSEEVREFQETQYFGPGTRLLVL.

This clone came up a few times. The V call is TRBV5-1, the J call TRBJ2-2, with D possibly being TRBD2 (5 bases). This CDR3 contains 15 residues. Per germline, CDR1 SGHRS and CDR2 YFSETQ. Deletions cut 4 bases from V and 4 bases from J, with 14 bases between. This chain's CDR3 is CASSPRTFSTGELFF. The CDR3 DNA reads TGCGCCAGCAGCCCCCGGACTTTCTCCACCGGGGAGCTGTTTTTT. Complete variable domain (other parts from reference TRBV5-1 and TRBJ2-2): KAGVTQTPRYLIKTRGQQVTLSCSPISGHRSVSWYQQTPGQGLQFLFEYFSETQRNKGNFPGRFSGRQFSNSRSEMNVSTLELGDSALYLCASSPRTFSTGELFFGEGSRLTVL.

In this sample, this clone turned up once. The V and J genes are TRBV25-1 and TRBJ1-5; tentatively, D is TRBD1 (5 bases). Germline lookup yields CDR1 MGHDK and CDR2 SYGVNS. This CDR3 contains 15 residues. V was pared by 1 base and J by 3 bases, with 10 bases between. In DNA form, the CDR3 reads TGTGCCAGCAGTGAATCGGGGGGGTACAATCAGCCCCAGCATTTT. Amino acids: CASSESGGYNQPQHF.

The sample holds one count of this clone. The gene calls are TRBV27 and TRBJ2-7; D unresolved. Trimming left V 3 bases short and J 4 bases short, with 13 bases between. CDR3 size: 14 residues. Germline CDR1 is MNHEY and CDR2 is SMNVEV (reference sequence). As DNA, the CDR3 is TGTGCCAGCAGTTTCCGCGAGGCGGATTACGAGCAGTACTTC. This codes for CASSFREADYEQYF.

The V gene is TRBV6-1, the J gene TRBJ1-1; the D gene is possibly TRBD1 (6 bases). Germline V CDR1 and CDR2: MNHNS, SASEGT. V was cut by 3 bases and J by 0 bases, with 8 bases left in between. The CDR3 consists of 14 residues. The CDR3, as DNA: TGTGCCAGCAGTGACAGGGGCATGAACACTGAAGCTTTCTTT. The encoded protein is CASSDRGMNTEAFF.

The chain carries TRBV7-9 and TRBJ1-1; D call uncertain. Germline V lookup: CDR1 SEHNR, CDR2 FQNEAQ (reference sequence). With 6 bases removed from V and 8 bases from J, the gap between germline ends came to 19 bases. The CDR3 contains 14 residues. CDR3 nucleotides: TGTGCCAGCAGTCAGACCCCCCCCGGGTGGGAAGCTTTCTTT. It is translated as CASSQTPPGWEAFF.

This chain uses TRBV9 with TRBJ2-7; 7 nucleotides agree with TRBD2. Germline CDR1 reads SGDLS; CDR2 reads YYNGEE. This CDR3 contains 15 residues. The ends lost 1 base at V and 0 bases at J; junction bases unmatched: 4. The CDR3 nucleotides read TGTGCCAGCAGCGTAAGAGCGGGAAGCTCCTACGAGCAGTACTTC. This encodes CASSVRAGSSYEQYF.

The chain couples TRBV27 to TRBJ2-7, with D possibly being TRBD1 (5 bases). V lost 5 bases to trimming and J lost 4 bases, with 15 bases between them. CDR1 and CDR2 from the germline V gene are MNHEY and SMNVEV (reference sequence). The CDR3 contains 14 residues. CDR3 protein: CASSPRWGPYEQYF. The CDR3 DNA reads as TGTGCCAGCAGTCCACGTTGGGGCCCGTACGAGCAGTACTTC.

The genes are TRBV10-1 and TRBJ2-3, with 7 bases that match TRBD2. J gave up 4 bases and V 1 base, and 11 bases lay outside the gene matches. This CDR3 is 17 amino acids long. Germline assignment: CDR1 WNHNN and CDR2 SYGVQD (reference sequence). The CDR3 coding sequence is TGCGCCAGCAGTGAGTGGGCTAGCGGCCCGGGGGCAGATACGCAGTATTTT. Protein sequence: CASSEWASGPGADTQYF.

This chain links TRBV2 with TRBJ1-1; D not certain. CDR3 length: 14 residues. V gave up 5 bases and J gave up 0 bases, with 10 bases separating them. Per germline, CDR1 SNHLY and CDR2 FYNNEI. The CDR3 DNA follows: TGTGCCAGCAGTCTGGGCTTATTGAACACTGAAGCTTTCTTT. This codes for CASSLGLLNTEAFF.

CDR3 nucleotides: TGTGCCAGCAGCGCCCAGACTAACACTGAAGCTTTCTTT. Translated, it gives CASSAQTNTEAFF. J is TRBJ1-1 and V is TRBV2; D remains unclear. This CDR3 has 13 residues. The germline V and J ends were trimmed by 6 bases and 2 bases, with 10 bases remaining between them. Germline CDR1 and CDR2: SNHLY and FYNNEI. The full variable domain, its missing parts supplied by reference TRBV2 and TRBJ1-1, is EPEVTQTPSHQVTQMGQEVILRCVPISNHLYFYWYRQILGQKVEFLVSFYNNEISEKSEIFDDQFSVERPDGSNFTLKIRSTKLEDSAMYFCASSAQTNTEAFFGQGTRLTVV.

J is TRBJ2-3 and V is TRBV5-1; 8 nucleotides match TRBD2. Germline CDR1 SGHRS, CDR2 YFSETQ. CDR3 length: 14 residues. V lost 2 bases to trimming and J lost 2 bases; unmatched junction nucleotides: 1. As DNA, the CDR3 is TGCGCCAGCAGCTTAGGACTAGCCACAGATACGCAGTATTTT. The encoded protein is CASSLGLATDTQYF.

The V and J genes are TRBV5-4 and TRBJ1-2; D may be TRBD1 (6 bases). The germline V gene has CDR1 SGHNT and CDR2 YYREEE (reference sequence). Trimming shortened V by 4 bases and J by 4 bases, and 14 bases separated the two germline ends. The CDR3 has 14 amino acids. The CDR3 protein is CASSPGTSLYGYTF. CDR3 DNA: TGTGCCAGCAGCCCCGGGACATCCCTCTATGGCTACACCTTC.

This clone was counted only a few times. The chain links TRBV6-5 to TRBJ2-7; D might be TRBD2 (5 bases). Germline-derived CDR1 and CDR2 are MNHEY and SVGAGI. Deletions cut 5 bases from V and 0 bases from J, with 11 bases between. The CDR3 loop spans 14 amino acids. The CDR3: CASSRAVVSYEQYF. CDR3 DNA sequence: TGTGCCAGCAGTCGAGCGGTGGTCTCCTACGAGCAGTACTTC.

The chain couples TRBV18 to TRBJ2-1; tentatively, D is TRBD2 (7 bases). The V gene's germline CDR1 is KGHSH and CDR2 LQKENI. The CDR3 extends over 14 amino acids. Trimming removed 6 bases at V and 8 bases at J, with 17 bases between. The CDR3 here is CASSPGAGADEQFF. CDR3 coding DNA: TGTGCCAGCTCCCCCGGTGCGGGGGCGGATGAGCAGTTCTTC.

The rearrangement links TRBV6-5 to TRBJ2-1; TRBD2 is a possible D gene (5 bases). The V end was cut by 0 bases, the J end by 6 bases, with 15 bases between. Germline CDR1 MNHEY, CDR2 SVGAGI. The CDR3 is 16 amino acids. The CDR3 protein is CASSYSMGARVNEQFF. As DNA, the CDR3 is TGTGCCAGCAGTTACTCGATGGGAGCGAGGGTCAATGAGCAGTTCTTC.

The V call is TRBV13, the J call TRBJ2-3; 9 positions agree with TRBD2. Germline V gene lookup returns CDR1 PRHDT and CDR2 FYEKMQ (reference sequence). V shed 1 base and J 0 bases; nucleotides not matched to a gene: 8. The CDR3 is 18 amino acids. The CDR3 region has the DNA TGTGCCAGCAGCTTAGTGACTAGCGGTGGGGCTAGCACAGATACGCAGTATTTT. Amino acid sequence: CASSLVTSGGASTDTQYF.

CDR3 DNA: TGTGCCAGCAGCTTAATACAGGGGTTCATGTATAGCACTGAAGCTTTCTTT. Amino acid sequence: CASSLIQGFMYSTEAFF. This rearrangement joins TRBV7-9 to TRBJ1-1; 7 nucleotides match TRBD1. Per the germline V gene, CDR1 is SEHNR and CDR2 is FQNEAQ (reference sequence). The junction had 13 bases not matched to a gene; V was cut back by 2 bases and J by 4 bases. The CDR3 covers 17 residues.

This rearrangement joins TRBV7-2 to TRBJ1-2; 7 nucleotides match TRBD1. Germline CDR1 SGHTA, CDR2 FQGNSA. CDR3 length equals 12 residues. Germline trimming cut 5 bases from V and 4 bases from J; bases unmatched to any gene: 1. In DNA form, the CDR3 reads TGTGCCAGCAGCGAGGGGGCCTATGGCTACACCTTC. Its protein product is CASSEGAYGYTF.

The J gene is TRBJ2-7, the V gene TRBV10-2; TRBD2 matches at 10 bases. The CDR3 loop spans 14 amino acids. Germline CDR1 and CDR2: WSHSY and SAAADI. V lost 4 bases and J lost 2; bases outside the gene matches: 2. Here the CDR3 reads CASSGSGRAYEQYF. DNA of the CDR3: TGCGCCAGCAGTGGGAGCGGGAGGGCCTACGAGCAGTACTTC.